This TCR beta chain was captured by sequencing in a study of T cell responses to AZD1222 COVID-19 vaccine. Findings of the study overall: Vaccination with two AZD1222 doses was followed by a rise in Spike-specific TCR breadth and depth. The span of vaccine-associated CD4 TCRs extended across spike, with dominance at 160-218 and 743-854. No repertoire was sampled before or during the peak T cell response, only after it.

As for this clone: Its antigen is still unknown.

Libraries were prepared by immunoSEQ multiplex PCR; TCRdb keeps only in-frame clonotypes and omits some of them. This table has about 110,000 clones, about 88% appearing once. Between the trimmed V and J ends, which lost 6 bases and 0 bases, there was a span of 18 bases. Germline CDR1 is SGHTA and CDR2 is FQGNSA. The length of the CDR3 is 17 residues. The analysis combined second doses at about 4 or about 12 weeks. The sequence derives from an adult who received the AZD1222 COVID-19 vaccine. Sequenced here: peripheral blood, sampled 28 days after the second AZD1222 dose. The chain couples TRBV7-2 to TRBJ1-3; possibly TRBD1 for D (5 bases). The CDR3 DNA follows: TGTGCCAGCAGTCGAACCCCGAGGGGCGGCTCTGGAAACACCATATATTTT. Amino acids: CASSRTPRGGSGNTIYF.